These 24 T cell receptor beta chains came from one sample sequenced in a study of molecular identifiers for immune sequencing clone quantification. TCRdb recomputed calls from the PCR reads with MiXCR, one row per CDR3 protein. This sample has about 640,000 distinct CDR3 sequences, with roughly 21% found just once. Specimen: naive CD8+ T cells from blood, with Jurkat cell RNA spiked in. As to subset: FACS-sorted CD8+CD4-CCR7+CD45RA+ naive T cells. All receptors derive from a human donor in good health. Some libraries in this study had Jurkat cell RNA spiked in.

This clonotype was observed at least ten times. The chain combines TRBV4-2 with TRBJ2-6, with D possibly called TRBD1 or TRBD2 (6 bases each). This CDR3 has 15 amino acids. CDR1 is LGHNA, CDR2 YNFKEQ, per germline. Trimming took 4 bases from V and 1 from J, leaving 8 bases between them. CDR3 bases: TGTGCCAGCAGCCCGGGGGCTTCTGGGGCCAACGTCCTGACTTTC. Its protein is CASSPGASGANVLTF.

The sample holds many counts of this clonotype. This chain joins TRBV6-2 or TRBV6-3 and TRBJ1-5; D is perhaps TRBD1 (6 bases). CDR1 and CDR2 (germline): MNHEY, SVGEGT. V was clipped by 0 bases and J by 1 base, with 7 bases between them. The CDR3 covers 15 residues. Here the CDR3 DNA reads TGTGCCAGCAGTTACTCAGGGGGGAGCAATCAGCCCCAGCATTTT. This translates into CASSYSGGSNQPQHF.

In regard to this clonotype: A much larger clonotype is one base distant, so this may be a read error. V and J are TRBV15 and TRBJ2-7; 7 bases align to TRBD2. The CDR3 sequence is 14 residues long. Per the germline V gene, CDR1 is LNHNV and CDR2 is YYDKDF (reference sequence). Trimming at V came to 2 bases and at J to 4 bases, leaving 5 bases not matched to a gene. The CDR3 protein is CATSRRGSRYEQYF. The CDR3 bases are TGTGCCACCAGCAGACGCGGGAGCAGGTACGAGCAGTACTTC.

This clonotype was picked up many times. The chain uses TRBV7-8 and TRBJ1-5; the D gene is possibly TRBD1 (6 bases). V was clipped by 5 bases and J by 2 bases, with 16 bases between them. This CDR3 spans 16 amino acids. CDR1 SGHVS and CDR2 FQNEAQ come from the germline V gene. The CDR3 DNA follows: TGTGCCAGCAGCCCTAATACAGGGAGTGGCAATCAGCCCCAGCATTTT. Residues: CASSPNTGSGNQPQHF. Full variable domain (rest looked up from reference TRBV7-8 and TRBJ1-5): GAGVSQSPRYKVAKRGQDVALRCDPISGHVSLFWYQQALGQGPEFLTYFQNEAQLDKSGLPSDRFFAERPEGSVSTLKIQRTQQEDSAVYLCASSPNTGSGNQPQHFGDGTRLSIL.

This clonotype has at least ten counts. The chain employs TRBV5-4 and TRBJ1-3; perhaps TRBD1 as D (6 bases). V dropped 0 bases and J dropped 5 bases, with 18 bases sitting between them. The CDR3 extends over 17 amino acids. Germline CDR1 SGHNT, CDR2 YYREEE (reference sequence). Here the CDR3 reads CASSLGGKGGTRNTIYF. The CDR3 DNA reads TGTGCCAGCAGCTTGGGGGGCAAAGGGGGGACGAGAAACACCATATATTTT.

This clonotype was observed many times. V is TRBV19 and J is TRBJ2-3; TRBD2 matches at 9 bases. V gave up 3 bases and J gave up 2 bases; unmatched junction bases: 6. The germline V gene encodes CDR1 LNHDA and CDR2 SQIVND (reference sequence). The CDR3 spans 16 residues. The CDR3 reads CASSIGGRASTDTQYF. CDR3 DNA: TGTGCCAGTAGTATTGGCGGGAGGGCCTCCACAGATACGCAGTATTTT.

V usage is TRBV5-5 and J usage is TRBJ1-2; no firm D call. The CDR3 loop spans 13 amino acids. Deletions cut 1 base from V and 4 bases from J, with 8 bases between. In germline, CDR1 is SGHKS, CDR2 YYEKEE (reference sequence). This chain's CDR3 is CASSLSSLYGYTF. The DNA for the CDR3 is TGTGCCAGCAGCTTGTCATCTCTCTATGGCTACACCTTC. Looking up the rest from reference TRBV5-5 and TRBJ1-2 gives the full variable domain: DAGVTQSPTHLIKTRGQQVTLRCSPISGHKSVSWYQQVLGQGPQFIFQYYEKEERGRGNFPDRFSARQFPNYSSELNVNALLLGDSALYLCASSLSSLYGYTFGSGTRLTVV.

The chain combines TRBV11-1 with TRBJ2-1, with 9 bases fitting TRBD2. Per germline, CDR1 SGHAT and CDR2 FQDESV (reference sequence). After removal of 2 bases from V and 8 bases from J, the junction contained 7 bases not matched to a gene. The length of the CDR3 is 15 residues. The CDR3 spells CASSLTAGGGDEQFF. The CDR3 DNA reads TGTGCCAGCAGCTTAACAGCGGGAGGCGGGGATGAGCAGTTCTTC.

The CDR3 region has the DNA TGTGCCAGCAGCTTAGGACTAGCGGGCCCCGGGACAGATACGCAGTATTTT. Amino acid sequence: CASSLGLAGPGTDTQYF. This sequence joins TRBV11-2 and TRBJ2-3, with TRBD2 matching 10 bases. This CDR3 spans 17 amino acids. After removal of 1 base from V and 3 bases from J, the junction contained 7 bases not matched to a gene. The germline CDR1 and CDR2 sequences are SGHAT and FQNNGV. Variable domain in full (rest from reference TRBV11-2 and TRBJ2-3): EAGVAQSPRYKIIEKRQSVAFWCNPISGHATLYWYQQILGQGPKLLIQFQNNGVVDDSQLPKDRFSAERLKGVDSTLKIQPAKLEDSAVYLCASSLGLAGPGTDTQYFGPGTRLTVL.

This clonotype was detected ten times or more. This rearrangement joins TRBV5-8 to TRBJ1-1; no definite D call. The CDR3 has 12 residues. CDR1 and CDR2 (germline): SGHTS, YDEGEE. Trimming removed 4 bases from V and 10 bases from J, with 14 bases in between. CDR3 amino acids: CASSPESFVAFF. Here the CDR3 DNA reads TGTGCCAGCAGCCCGGAATCTTTTGTAGCTTTCTTT.

Remarks on this clonotype: With a much larger clone just one base away, this may be a read error. This chain connects TRBV27 to TRBJ2-1, with 8 bases lining up with TRBD1. This CDR3 contains 13 residues. CDR1 is MNHEY, CDR2 SMNVEV, per germline (reference sequence). CDR3 residues: CACSLTGGLEQFF. The CDR3 DNA follows: TGTGCCTGCAGTTTAACAGGGGGTCTTGAGCAGTTCTTC.

As to this clonotype: With a much larger clone just one base away, this may be a read error. This chain links TRBV6-2 or TRBV6-3 with TRBJ2-3; 7 nucleotides match TRBD1. This CDR3 is 16 amino acids long. With V trimmed by 6 bases and J by 8 bases, 17 bases remained unmatched. CDR1 is MNHEY, CDR2 SVGEGT, per germline. The chain's CDR3 is CASSRGPGQRPGTQYF. The DNA for the CDR3 is TGTGCCAGCAGCCGGGGTCCGGGACAGCGTCCGGGTACGCAGTATTTT.

In its sample, this clonotype was seen many times. The V gene is TRBV28, the J gene TRBJ2-7, with 8 bases aligning to TRBD2. The trim removed 10 bases at V and 2 bases at J, leaving 7 bases unmatched. The germline V gene has CDR1 MDHEN and CDR2 SYDVKM. This CDR3 has 13 amino acids. For the CDR3, the DNA is TGTGCCATCGGGGGGGGGGCCCCCTACGAGCAGTACTTC. This translates into CAIGGGAPYEQYF.

Regarding this clonotype: This is likely a read error, given that the CDR3 carries no conserved phenylalanine or tryptophan at its end. V gene TRBV5-4 combines with J gene TRBJ1-1, with D perhaps matching TRBD1 (5 bases). CDR3 length equals 12 residues. The germline V and J ends were trimmed by 4 bases and 5 bases, with 9 bases remaining between them. CDR1 is SGHNT, CDR2 YYREEE, per germline (reference sequence). This chain's CDR3 is CASSQGGTEAFL. The CDR3 DNA sequence: TGTGCCAGCAGCCAGGGAGGGACTGAAGCTTTCCTT.

V is TRBV11-3 and J is TRBJ2-5, with TRBD1 matching 7 bases. V trimming: 5 bases; J trimming: 4 bases; junction bases outside the gene matches: 4. The CDR3 covers 13 residues. Germline lookup yields CDR1 SGHNT and CDR2 YENEEA. The CDR3 nucleotides are TGTGCCAGCAGCCTGACAGGGATAGAGACCCAGTACTTC. Translation gives CASSLTGIETQYF. The full variable domain, in which reference TRBV11-3 and TRBJ2-5 provide the parts outside the CDR3, is EAGVVQSPRYKIIEKKQPVAFWCNPISGHNTLYWYLQNLGQGPELLIRYENEEAVDDSQLPKDRFSAERLKGVDSTLKIQPAELGDSAVYLCASSLTGIETQYFGPGTRLLVL.

This clonotype was seen at least ten times. The rearrangement uses TRBV29-1 and TRBJ2-7; D may correspond to TRBD1 or TRBD2 (5 bases each). Germline V gives CDR1 SQVTM, CDR2 ANQGSEA. There are 13 residues in the CDR3. Trimming stripped 6 bases from V and 1 base from J, with 13 bases between. CDR3 sequence: CSVAPGRSYEQYF. The CDR3 bases are TGCAGCGTCGCCCCGGGACGTTCCTACGAGCAGTACTTC.

This clonotype came up many times. This chain joins TRBV5-1 and TRBJ2-5; 10 bases fit TRBD2. V shed 4 bases and J 1 base; nucleotides not matched to a gene: 7. Germline CDR1 reads SGHRS; CDR2 reads YFSETQ. This CDR3 has 16 amino acids. CDR3 DNA: TGCGCCAGCAGCCGGGAGTCTAGCGGGGGCCAAGAGACCCAGTACTTC. Its protein product is CASSRESSGGQETQYF.

This clonotype was detected many times. The J gene is TRBJ2-2, the V gene TRBV7-9; unclear D gene. CDR3 length: 13 amino acids. V lost 3 bases and J lost 6, with 8 bases in between. Germline-derived CDR1 and CDR2 are SEHNR and FQNEAQ (reference sequence). This CDR3 is CASSFLASGELFF. The CDR3 DNA is TGTGCCAGCAGCTTCTTGGCATCCGGGGAGCTGTTTTTT.

This clonotype has ten or more counts. J is TRBJ2-2 and V is TRBV5-6; 8 positions agree with TRBD1. The CDR3 runs 17 residues. From germline, CDR1 is SGHDT and CDR2 YYEEEE. J gave up 3 bases and V 4 bases, and 11 bases lay outside the gene matches. The CDR3 bases are TGTGCCAGCAGCACCGGACAGGGCTTGAGGCACACCGGGGAGCTGTTTTTT. Encoded protein: CASSTGQGLRHTGELFF. The full variable domain, with the rest looked up from reference TRBV5-6 and TRBJ2-2, is DAGVTQSPTHLIKTRGQQVTLRCSPKSGHDTVSWYQQALGQGPQFIFQYYEEEERQRGNFPDRFSGHQFPNYSSELNVNALLLGDSALYLCASSTGQGLRHTGELFFGEGSRLTVL.

The chain joins TRBV4-3 to TRBJ2-5; 7 bases are shared with TRBD2. Germline CDR1 and CDR2: LGHNA and YSLEER. CDR3 size: 14 residues. The V gene end was trimmed by 0 bases and the J gene end by 4 bases; junction bases not matched to a gene: 2. The CDR3 here is CASSQDGGGETQYF. The CDR3 DNA reads as TGCGCCAGCAGCCAAGATGGGGGGGGAGAGACCCAGTACTTC.

This clonotype was seen ten or more times. The chain joins TRBV5-4 to TRBJ2-3, with D uncertain. Germline V lookup: CDR1 SGHNT, CDR2 YYREEE (reference sequence). CDR3 length equals 12 residues. The V and J ends lost 4 bases and 8 bases respectively, with 11 bases between them. The CDR3 nucleotides are TGTGCCAGCAGCGCTGGCCATCCTACGCAGTATTTT. Protein: CASSAGHPTQYF. Looking up the rest from reference TRBV5-4 and TRBJ2-3 gives the full variable domain: ETGVTQSPTHLIKTRGQQVTLRCSSQSGHNTVSWYQQALGQGPQFIFQYYREEENGRGNFPPRFSGLQFPNYSSELNVNALELDDSALYLCASSAGHPTQYFGPGTRLTVL.

This clonotype was observed at least ten times. The rearrangement joins TRBV5-6 to TRBJ1-6; TRBD1 is a possible D gene (6 bases). Germline V lookup: CDR1 SGHDT, CDR2 YYEEEE. There are 17 residues in the CDR3. V dropped 5 bases and J dropped 9 bases, with 24 bases sitting between them. CDR3 residues: CASSRTGGIVFGSPLHF. The DNA for the CDR3 is TGTGCCAGCAGTCGGACCGGGGGCATTGTGTTTGGTTCACCCCTCCACTTT.

This clonotype was seen a handful of times. V and J are TRBV9 and TRBJ2-7; D may be TRBD2 (5 bases). The germline V and J ends were trimmed by 0 bases and 4 bases, with 11 bases remaining between them. The CDR3 has 14 residues. Germline-derived CDR1 and CDR2 are SGDLS and YYNGEE. DNA of the CDR3: TGTGCCAGCAGCGTAGCTTCTGGCGGGTACGAGCAGTACTTC. Amino acid sequence: CASSVASGGYEQYF.

About this clonotype itself: A much larger clone lies a single base off, so this may be a read error. The final CDR3 position lacks the conserved phenylalanine or tryptophan, pointing to a likely read error. The gene calls are TRBV12-3 or TRBV12-4 and TRBJ2-5; D is unresolved. The CDR3 spans 12 residues. V gave up 6 bases and J gave up 3 bases, with 8 bases separating them. The CDR3 DNA reads as TGTGCCAGCAGCGGACGGGAAGAGACCCAGTACCTC. Protein sequence: CASSGREETQYL.